One sample yielded the 7 T cell receptor beta chains listed below, sequenced in a study of cytomegalovirus exposure and HLA in healthy donors. Method: immunoSEQ multiplex PCR; TCRdb's copy keeps in-frame clones and lacks some. Counted here are under 200,000 clones, about 89% occurring once; the ten biggest clones make up 3% to 3.5%. The sequenced sample was PBMCs. The receptors shown here come from a woman aged 18 to 35 in good health and CMV-seropositive.

The gene calls are TRBV2 and TRBJ2-3; D gene unclear. Germline V gene data show CDR1 as SNHLY and CDR2 as FYNNEI. The V and J ends lost 3 bases and 2 bases respectively, with 6 bases between them. This CDR3 is built from 13 residues. The CDR3 nucleotides read TGTGCCAGCAGTGAGGCCCCCACAGATACGCAGTATTTT. The encoded protein is CASSEAPTDTQYF.

The chain has TRBV4-2 and TRBJ2-2; no definite D call. V lost 0 bases, J lost 5 bases, and 10 bases lay in between. In germline, CDR1 is LGHNA, CDR2 YNFKEQ. CDR3 length equals 15 residues. In DNA form, the CDR3 reads TGTGCCAGCAGCCAAGAGGAGCAGCAAACCGGGGAGCTGTTTTTT. The encoded protein is CASSQEEQQTGELFF.

The chain links TRBV27 to TRBJ2-1, with TRBD2 matching over 13 bases. V dropped 8 bases and J dropped 7; count of bases not matched to a gene: 17. Germline assignment: CDR1 MNHEY and CDR2 SMNVEV (reference sequence). This CDR3 has 18 amino acids. Here the CDR3 reads CASEKTSGGEGYRNEQFF. The CDR3 DNA is TGTGCCAGCGAGAAAACTAGCGGGGGGGAGGGTTATAGGAATGAGCAGTTCTTC.

The chain recombines TRBV28 with TRBJ2-7; 7 bases are shared with TRBD2. There are 19 residues in the CDR3. Germline CDR1 is MDHEN and CDR2 is SYDVKM. The V and J ends lost 3 bases and 3 bases, in that order; junction bases with no gene match: 20. The chain's CDR3 is CASSLVSPPWGGYYYEQYF. For the CDR3, the DNA is TGTGCCAGCAGTTTGGTCTCCCCCCCCTGGGGGGGGTACTACTACGAGCAGTACTTC. Combining the CDR3 with reference TRBV28 and TRBJ2-7 gives the whole variable domain DVKVTQSSRYLVKRTGEKVFLECVQDMDHENMFWYRQDPGLGLRLIYFSYDVKMKEKGDIPEGYSVSREKKERFSLILESASTNQTSMYLCASSLVSPPWGGYYYEQYFGPGTRLTVT.

This chain joins TRBV6-5 and TRBJ2-7; the D gene is possibly TRBD2 (6 bases). Germline-derived CDR1 and CDR2 are MNHEY and SVGAGI. Trimming shortened V by 7 bases and J by 5 bases, and 15 bases separated the two germline ends. The CDR3 totals 13 residues. The CDR3 DNA is TGTGCCAGCACGAGACTAGAAGGAAACGAGCAGTACTTC. This gives the protein CASTRLEGNEQYF.

V gene TRBV5-4 combines with J gene TRBJ2-1; a weak D match, TRBD2 (5 bases). Trimming pared 0 bases from V and 8 bases from J, leaving 12 bases between. The CDR3 loop spans 14 amino acids. CDR1 is SGHNT and CDR2 is YYREEE in the germline V gene (reference sequence). CDR3 loop: CASSLAGEFHEQFF. CDR3 bases: TGTGCCAGCAGCTTGGCCGGGGAGTTCCATGAGCAGTTCTTC.

This clone was found a few times. The V call is TRBV2, the J call TRBJ1-2, with unresolved D. V lost 7 bases and J 7 bases, leaving 28 bases between the germline ends. The CDR3 extends over 17 amino acids. Germline CDR1 SNHLY, CDR2 FYNNEI. CDR3: CASTLSPAQAAQSGYTF. The CDR3 nucleotides are TGTGCCAGCACGTTATCGCCCGCCCAGGCTGCCCAGAGTGGCTACACCTTC.